This paragraph reports one T cell receptor (beta chain). The V gene's germline CDR1 is MNHEY and CDR2 SVGAGI. Deletions cut 6 bases from V and 5 bases from J, with 10 bases between. The CDR3 has 13 residues. The individuals who served as donors were healthy Caucasians living in Russia, aged about 6 to 100. This entry belongs to a study of blood T cells in healthy people across ages. Study-level background: Per two T cells, about one barcoded beta molecule was captured through template switching.

It was with a sample-barcoded 5' primer and a J-beta primer mix that a second PCR of roughly 6 to 12 cycles was run. TCRdb recomputed calls from the 5' RACE reads with MiXCR, one row per CDR3 protein. In the table there are roughly 1.5 million distinct CDR3 sequences, under 55% of which are singletons. The J gene is TRBJ2-2, the V gene TRBV6-5; no firm D call. The sequenced sample was blood. The source of this sequence is a woman aged 18-29 years in good health. CDR3 sequence: CASSPDQTGELFF. CDR3 nucleotide sequence: TGTGCCAGCAGCCCTGACCAGACCGGGGAGCTGTTTTTT.